This TCR beta chain derives from a study of post-analysis software for immune sequencing data. Overall study findings and caveats: Normalized Chao1 diversity was significantly lower in multiple sclerosis patients than in controls. Strong co-clustering by F measure was evident for samples that had been prepared in the same batch.

Every TCR beta cDNA library bore unique molecular identifiers. One entry per CDR3 protein results from TCRdb running MiXCR on the PCR reads. The data contain about 820,000 distinct CDR3 sequences, roughly half of them singletons. Comments on this clonotype: Antigen: not known.

Material: blood. The receptor's source is a girl aged 5-17 years with multiple sclerosis.

CDR3 in amino acids: CASSHRQGYTGELFF. The CDR3 DNA sequence: TGTGCCAGCAGTCATAGACAGGGTTACACCGGGGAGCTGTTTTTT. V and J are TRBV6-6 and TRBJ2-2, with 7 positions matching TRBD1. This CDR3 is built from 15 residues. The ends lost 5 bases at V and 3 bases at J; junction bases unmatched: 6. Germline CDR1 is MNHNY and CDR2 is SVGAGI (reference sequence).